This is a list of T cell receptor beta chains from one sample in a study of cytomegalovirus exposure and HLA in healthy donors. Measured with immunoSEQ multiplex PCR; TCRdb has only the in-frame clones, and not every one. The sample includes approximately 170,000 clones, approximately 80% of them seen just once. Sequencing was performed on PBMCs. These receptor sequences come from a woman under 30 in good health and CMV-seronegative. Both conserved end residues are part of each CDR3. A D gene is named only where the DNA matches it firmly. Clone size is shown for a subset of rows, as once, few, many or a class of expanded clone.

J gene | V gene | D gene | clone size | CDR3 protein | CDR3 DNA
TRBJ2-3 | TRBV30 | - | - | CASGGSTDTQYF | TGTGCCTCTGGCGGGAGCACAGATACGCAGTATTTT
TRBJ2-5 | TRBV7-9 | - | - | CASSLEGGVGETQYF | TGTGCCAGCAGCTTAGAAGGCGGGGTGGGTGAGACCCAGTACTTC
TRBJ1-1 | TRBV2 | - | few | CASSGQLNTEAFF | TGTGCCAGCAGTGGACAGCTGAACACTGAAGCTTTCTTT
TRBJ2-1 | TRBV25-1 | - | - | CASSRVKGNEQFF | TGTGCCAGCAGTAGGGTGAAGGGGAATGAGCAGTTCTTC
TRBJ2-7 | TRBV27 | TRBD2 | - | CASSSRAGGYAGGTYEQYF | TGTGCCAGCAGTTCCAGGGCCGGAGGGTATGCGGGAGGGACCTACGAGCAGTACTTC
TRBJ1-4 | TRBV5-5 | - | - | CASSLVNGGEKLFF | TGTGCCAGCAGCTTGGTTAACGGCGGAGAAAAACTGTTTTTT
TRBJ2-5 | TRBV7-9 | - | - | CSSSLVQETQYF | TGTTCCAGCAGCTTAGTACAAGAGACCCAGTACTTC
TRBJ2-5 | TRBV5-1 | TRBD2 | once | CASSLGVAGGRREAQYF | TGCGCCAGCAGCTTGGGCGTAGCGGGAGGCCGCCGAGAGGCCCAGTACTTC
TRBJ1-5 | TRBV18 | - | - | CASSPSSPGNQPQHF | TGTGCCAGCTCACCCTCGAGTCCGGGCAATCAGCCCCAGCATTTT
TRBJ2-1 | TRBV5-1 | TRBD2 | - | CASSLVQREGLQFF | TGCGCCAGCAGCTTAGTGCAGCGGGAGGGCTTGCAGTTCTTC
TRBJ2-5 | TRBV30 | - | - | CAWSVGPRKTQYF | TGTGCCTGGAGTGTGGGGCCTCGGAAGACCCAGTACTTC
TRBJ1-2 | TRBV28 | TRBD1 | - | CASSSRDREMSGYTF | TGTGCCAGCAGCTCGCGGGACAGGGAAATGTCTGGCTACACCTTC
TRBJ1-1 | TRBV18 | - | once | CATSGSLNTEAFF | TGTGCCACTTCGGGTTCCCTGAACACTGAAGCTTTCTTT
TRBJ1-1 | TRBV28 | - | - | CASSLVPGNTEAFF | TGTGCCAGCAGTTTAGTTCCCGGGAACACTGAAGCTTTCTTT
TRBJ2-1 | TRBV19 | - | - | CAYSRAGYNEQFF | TGTGCCTACTCCCGGGCAGGGTACAATGAGCAGTTCTTC
TRBJ2-5 | TRBV2 | - | - | CASRGSFGEQYF | TGTGCCAGCAGGGGTTCTTTCGGAGAGCAGTACTTC
TRBJ2-2 | TRBV12-5 | - | - | CASGLVKAGAPGELFF | TGTGCTAGTGGTTTGGTAAAGGCGGGGGCCCCCGGGGAGCTGTTTTTT
TRBJ2-2 | TRBV11-3 | TRBD1 | - | CASSLGNRDRVTGELFF | TGTGCCAGCAGCCTGGGGAACCGGGACAGGGTCACCGGGGAGCTGTTTTTT
TRBJ2-7 | TRBV7-6 | TRBD2 | - | CASSTGTSGRQQYF | TGTGCCAGCAGCACCGGGACTAGCGGGCGACAGCAGTACTTC
TRBJ2-5 | TRBV19 | - | - | CASSIDRQETQYF | TGTGCCAGTAGTATAGATCGCCAAGAGACCCAGTACTTC
TRBJ2-7 | TRBV7-8 | TRBD1 | - | CASSLGQGLASYEQYF | TGTGCCAGCAGCTTAGGACAGGGCCTCGCCTCCTACGAGCAGTACTTC
TRBJ2-1 | TRBV15 | TRBD2 | - | CATRSGSSPEQFF | TGTGCCACCAGGAGCGGGAGTTCTCCTGAGCAGTTCTTC
TRBJ2-1 | TRBV7-6 | TRBD2 | - | CASSLVRTSGRAREQFF | TGTGCCAGCAGCCTTGTAAGGACTAGCGGGAGGGCCCGGGAGCAGTTCTTC
TRBJ1-2 | TRBV2 | TRBD1 | - | CASSYQGVNYGYTF | TGTGCCAGCAGCTACCAGGGGGTTAACTATGGCTACACCTTC
TRBJ2-2 | TRBV7-3 | - | - | CASSANRNTGELFF | TGTGCCAGCAGCGCTAATCGAAACACCGGGGAGCTGTTTTTT
TRBJ2-3 | TRBV25-1 | - | - | CASSEPDLPSDTQYF | TGTGCCAGCAGTGAGCCGGACTTACCAAGCGATACGCAGTATTTT
TRBJ2-7 | TRBV2 | - | few | CASSANGYEQYF | TGTGCCAGCAGTGCGAACGGGTACGAGCAGTACTTC
TRBJ2-1 | TRBV5-6 | TRBD2 | few | CASSLAGGPNEQFF | TGTGCCAGCAGCTTAGCGGGAGGGCCCAATGAGCAGTTCTTC
TRBJ2-7 | TRBV4-2 | TRBD2 | - | CASSQDAASGVYEQYF | TGTGCCAGCAGCCAAGATGCGGCTAGCGGGGTCTACGAGCAGTACTTC
TRBJ2-7 | TRBV6-6 | - | - | CASSYEREGYEQYF | TGTGCCAGCAGTTACGAACGAGAGGGCTACGAGCAGTACTTC
TRBJ2-7 | TRBV6-6 | - | - | CASSYKGFSYEQYF | TGTGCCAGCAGTTATAAGGGGTTCTCCTACGAGCAGTACTTC
TRBJ1-2 | TRBV11-3 | - | - | CASSPGGARSDGYTF | TGTGCCAGCAGCCCCGGGGGGGCGCGGTCGGATGGCTACACCTTC
TRBJ2-5 | TRBV7-2 | - | - | CASSRTQKETQYF | TGTGCCAGCAGCCGGACTCAAAAAGAGACCCAGTACTTC
TRBJ2-3 | TRBV10-3 | TRBD2 | - | CAISHEGRAVHTDTQYF | TGTGCCATCAGCCACGAGGGGAGGGCCGTGCACACAGATACGCAGTATTTT
TRBJ1-4 | TRBV28 | TRBD1 | few | CASSLTGNREKLFF | TGTGCCAGCAGCTTGACAGGGAACCGTGAAAAACTGTTTTTT
TRBJ2-1 | TRBV12-5 | TRBD2 | - | CASGSSTSGRISNEQFF | TGTGCTAGTGGTTCCTCGACTAGCGGGAGGATAAGCAATGAGCAGTTCTTC
TRBJ1-4 | TRBV29-1 | TRBD1 | - | CSVRDRGLTNEKLFF | TGCAGCGTACGGGACAGGGGGCTCACTAATGAAAAACTGTTTTTT
TRBJ2-5 | TRBV7-2 | - | few | CASSSIETQYF | TGTGCCAGCAGCTCAATCGAGACCCAGTACTTC
TRBJ1-2 | TRBV4-1 | TRBD1 | - | CASSQGGDRDGGITYGYTF | TGCGCCAGCAGCCAAGGGGGGGACAGGGACGGGGGAATCACGTATGGCTACACCTTC
TRBJ1-5 | TRBV12-5 | - | - | CASGFPGGPAGQPQHF | TGTGCTAGTGGTTTTCCGGGGGGGCCCGCCGGACAGCCCCAGCATTTT
TRBJ1-2 | TRBV6-4 | TRBD1 | - | CASSPGTGNYGYTF | TGTGCCAGCAGCCCCGGGACAGGCAACTATGGCTACACCTTC
TRBJ2-2 | TRBV4-2 | TRBD2 | - | CASSQDGGGTGELFF | TGTGCCAGCAGCCAAGATGGGGGGGGCACCGGGGAGCTGTTTTTT
TRBJ2-7 | TRBV19 | - | once | CASSGTDSSYEQYF | TGTGCCAGTAGTGGAACCGACAGCTCCTACGAGCAGTACTTC
TRBJ1-5 | TRBV4-1 | - | - | CASSQTGWDQPQHF | TGCGCCAGCAGCCAAACAGGGTGGGATCAGCCCCAGCATTTT
TRBJ2-7 | TRBV15 | - | - | CATSPAQYEQYF | TGTGCCACCAGTCCAGCGCAATACGAGCAGTACTTC
TRBJ2-5 | TRBV9 | - | - | CASSVAQGFKETQYF | TGTGCCAGCAGCGTAGCTCAGGGTTTTAAAGAGACCCAGTACTTC
TRBJ2-7 | TRBV9 | - | - | CASSAGADYEQYF | TGTGCCAGCAGCGCTGGCGCGGACTACGAGCAGTACTTC
TRBJ2-1 | TRBV19 | TRBD2 | - | CASSMGGYNEQFF | TGTGCCAGTAGCATGGGGGGGTACAATGAGCAGTTCTTC
TRBJ1-3 | TRBV11-2 | - | - | CASSPRQPGNTIYF | TGTGCCAGCAGCCCCCGACAGCCGGGAAACACCATATATTTT
TRBJ2-2 | TRBV13 | - | - | CASLLAHGAGELFF | TGTGCCAGCTTACTAGCCCACGGGGCCGGGGAGCTGTTTTTT
TRBJ2-3 | TRBV5-1 | TRBD2 | once | CASSSGSSGELQYF | TGCGCCAGCAGCAGCGGGTCTAGCGGCGAATTGCAGTATTTT
TRBJ2-7 | TRBV28 | - | once | CASSFFRPREHEQYF | TGTGCCAGCAGTTTCTTTCGTCCTCGGGAACACGAGCAGTACTTC
TRBJ1-5 | TRBV28 | TRBD1 | - | CASRGTGTDSNQPQHF | TGTGCCAGCAGGGGTACCGGGACAGATAGCAATCAGCCCCAGCATTTT
TRBJ2-1 | TRBV4-1 | - | - | CASSQDWPYNEQFF | TGCGCCAGCAGCCAAGACTGGCCATACAATGAGCAGTTCTTC